The 7 T cell receptor beta chains below come from one sample, sequenced in a study of T cell responses to AZD1222 COVID-19 vaccine. Profiling relied on immunoSEQ multiplex PCR, and the TCRdb table lists in-frame clones only, not all of them. This sample has approximately 170,000 clones, with 85% to 90% found just once. Sequenced material: peripheral blood, taken on day 0 of AZD1222 vaccination. The receptors come from an adult in good health.

V usage is TRBV19 and J usage is TRBJ2-2, with a possible D match to TRBD1 (6 bases). This CDR3 has 14 amino acids. Trimming pared 5 bases from V and 7 bases from J, leaving 14 bases between. CDR1 LNHDA and CDR2 SQIVND come from the germline V gene (reference sequence). CDR3 nucleotides: TGTGCCAGTAGTGCATATCAGGGGAGCGGGGAGCTGTTTTTT. It is translated as CASSAYQGSGELFF.

This rearrangement joins TRBV4-1 to TRBJ1-6, with 8 bases that match TRBD1. Per germline, CDR1 MGHRA and CDR2 YSYEKL. V shed 2 bases, J shed 10 bases, and the junction held 7 bases outside the gene matches. This CDR3 contains 15 residues. The CDR3 DNA sequence: TGCGCCAGCAGCCAATCCGGGACAGGCGGCTCACCCCTCCACTTT. Translating gives CASSQSGTGGSPLHF.

The rearrangement links TRBV2 to TRBJ1-2, with TRBD1 identical over 10 bases. Germline CDR1 and CDR2: SNHLY and FYNNEI. Trimming took 7 bases from V and 6 from J; bases not matched to a gene: 11. This CDR3 has 15 amino acids. Here the CDR3 reads CASIGPGQGYDGYTF. The CDR3 nucleotides read TGTGCCAGCATAGGACCGGGACAGGGGTATGATGGCTACACCTTC.

V is TRBV10-2 and J is TRBJ2-7, with no clear D. The ends were cut back, 7 bases at V and 0 bases at J, with 10 bases in the middle. From germline, CDR1 is WSHSY and CDR2 SAAADI. CDR3 size: 13 residues. The CDR3 spells CASNRTSSYEQYV. For the CDR3, the DNA is TGCGCCAGCAACCGAACGAGCTCCTACGAGCAGTACGTC.

V usage is TRBV5-6 and J usage is TRBJ2-1, with TRBD1 matching 12 bases. Germline CDR1 and CDR2: SGHDT and YYEEEE. V shed 3 bases, J shed 9 bases, and the junction held 4 bases outside the gene matches. The length of the CDR3 is 14 residues. This chain's CDR3 is CASSSGQGAGEQFF. In DNA, the CDR3 is TGTGCCAGCAGCTCGGGACAGGGGGCAGGTGAGCAGTTCTTC.

V and J are TRBV2 and TRBJ2-7, with a weak D call TRBD1 (6 bases). The CDR3 loop spans 12 amino acids. V was cut by 6 bases and J by 2 bases, with 8 bases left in between. Per germline, CDR1 SNHLY and CDR2 FYNNEI. The CDR3 sequence is CASRDRTYEQYF. In DNA form, the CDR3 reads TGTGCCAGCAGGGACAGAACCTACGAGCAGTACTTC.

This clone was counted only a few times. V gene TRBV2 combines with J gene TRBJ2-5; D is undetermined. With 8 bases removed from V and 4 bases from J, the gap between germline ends came to 11 bases. This CDR3 region has 12 residues. Germline V gene data show CDR1 as SNHLY and CDR2 as FYNNEI. The CDR3 DNA reads as TGTGCCAGCGCATCGTTGGGAGAGACCCAGTACTTC. It specifies CASASLGETQYF. The variable domain in full, with the rest retrieved from reference TRBV2 and TRBJ2-5, is EPEVTQTPSHQVTQMGQEVILRCVPISNHLYFYWYRQILGQKVEFLVSFYNNEISEKSEIFDDQFSVERPDGSNFTLKIRSTKLEDSAMYFCASASLGETQYFGPGTRLLVL.